This TCR beta chain was recovered during a study of cytomegalovirus exposure and HLA in healthy donors. The study's findings and limits: Overall, approximately 150 TCR beta chains were annotated as cytomegalovirus-associated.

V was clipped by 6 bases and J by 7 bases, with 18 bases between them. The CDR3 spans 15 residues. Germline V lookup: CDR1 WSHSY, CDR2 SAAADI. This table comes from immunoSEQ multiplex PCR, and its TCRdb copy is limited to in-frame clones, with some not included. This repertoire shows approximately 220,000 clones, roughly 89% found once; its top ten account for 2.6%. Points on this clone: Its target is not known.

Sequences were obtained from PBMCs. The receptor's source is a man aged 18 to 29 in good health and CMV-seronegative. The J gene is TRBJ1-4, the V gene TRBV10-2; D perhaps matches TRBD1 (6 bases). This chain's CDR3 is CASSEPGQGGEKLFF. CDR3 DNA sequence: TGCGCCAGCAGCGAACCGGGACAAGGCGGTGAAAAACTGTTTTTT.